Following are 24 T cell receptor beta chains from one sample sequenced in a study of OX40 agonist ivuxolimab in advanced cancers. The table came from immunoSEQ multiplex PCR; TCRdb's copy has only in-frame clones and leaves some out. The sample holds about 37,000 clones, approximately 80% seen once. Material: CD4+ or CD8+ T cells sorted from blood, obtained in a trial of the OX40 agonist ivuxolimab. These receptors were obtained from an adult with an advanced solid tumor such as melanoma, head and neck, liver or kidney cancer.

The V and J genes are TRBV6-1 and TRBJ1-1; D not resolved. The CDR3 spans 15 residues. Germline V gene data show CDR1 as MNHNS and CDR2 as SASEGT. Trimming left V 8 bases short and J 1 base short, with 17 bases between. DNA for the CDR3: TGTGCCAGCGGGTACAAGGCGGGTAAGAACACTGAAGCTTTCTTT. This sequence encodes CASGYKAGKNTEAFF.

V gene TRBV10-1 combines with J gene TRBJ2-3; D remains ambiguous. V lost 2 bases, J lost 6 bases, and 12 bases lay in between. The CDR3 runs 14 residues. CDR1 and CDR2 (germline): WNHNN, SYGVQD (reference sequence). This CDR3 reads CASSEASQPDTQYF. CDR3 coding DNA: TGCGCCAGCAGTGAGGCATCACAACCGGATACGCAGTATTTT.

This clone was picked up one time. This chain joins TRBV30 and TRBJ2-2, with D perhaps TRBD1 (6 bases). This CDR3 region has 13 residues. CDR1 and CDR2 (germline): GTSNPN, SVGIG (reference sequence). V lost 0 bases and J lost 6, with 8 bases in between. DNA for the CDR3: TGTGCCTGGAGTGTACCAGGGGCCGGGGAGCTGTTTTTT. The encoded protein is CAWSVPGAGELFF.

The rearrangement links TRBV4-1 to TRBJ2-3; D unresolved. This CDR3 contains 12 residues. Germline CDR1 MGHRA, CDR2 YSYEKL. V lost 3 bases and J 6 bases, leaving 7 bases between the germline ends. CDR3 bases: TGCGCCAGCAGCCACCTAATTGATACGCAGTATTTT. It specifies CASSHLIDTQYF.

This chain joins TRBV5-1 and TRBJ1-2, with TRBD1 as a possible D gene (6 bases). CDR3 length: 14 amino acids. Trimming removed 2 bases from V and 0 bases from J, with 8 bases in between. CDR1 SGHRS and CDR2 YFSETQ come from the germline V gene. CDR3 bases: TGCGCCAGCAGCTTCAGGACAGCTAACTATGGCTACACCTTC. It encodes CASSFRTANYGYTF.

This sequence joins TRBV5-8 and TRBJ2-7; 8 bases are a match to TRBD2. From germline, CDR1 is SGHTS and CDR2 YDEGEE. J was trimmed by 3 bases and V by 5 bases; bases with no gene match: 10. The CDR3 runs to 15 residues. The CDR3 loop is CASRPTSGSNYEQYF. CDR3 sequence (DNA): TGTGCCAGCAGACCTACTAGCGGATCAAACTACGAGCAGTACTTC. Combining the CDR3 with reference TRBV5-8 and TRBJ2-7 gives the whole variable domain EAGVTQSPTHLIKTRGQQATLRCSPISGHTSVYWYQQALGLGLQFLLWYDEGEERNRGNFPPRFSGRQFPNYSSELNVNALELEDSALYLCASRPTSGSNYEQYFGPGTRLTVT.

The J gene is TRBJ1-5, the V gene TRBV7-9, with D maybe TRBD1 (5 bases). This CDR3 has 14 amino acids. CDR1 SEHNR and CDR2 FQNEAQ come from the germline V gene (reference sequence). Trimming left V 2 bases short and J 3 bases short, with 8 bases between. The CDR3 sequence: CASSLSGINQPQHF. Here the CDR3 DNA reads TGTGCCAGCAGCTTATCAGGGATCAATCAGCCCCAGCATTTT.

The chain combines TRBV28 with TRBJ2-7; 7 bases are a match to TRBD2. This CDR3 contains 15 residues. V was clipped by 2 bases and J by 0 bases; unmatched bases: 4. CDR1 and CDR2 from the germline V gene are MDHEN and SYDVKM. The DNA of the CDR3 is TGTGCCAGCAGTTTAACGGGGGGTAGCTCCTACGAGCAGTACTTC. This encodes CASSLTGGSSYEQYF.

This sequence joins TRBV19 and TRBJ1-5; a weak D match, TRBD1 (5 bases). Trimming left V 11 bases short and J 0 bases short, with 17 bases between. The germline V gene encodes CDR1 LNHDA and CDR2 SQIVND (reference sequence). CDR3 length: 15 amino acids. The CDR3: CASRGGSYSNQPQHF. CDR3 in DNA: TGTGCCTCGCGGGGGGGTTCTTATAGCAATCAGCCCCAGCATTTT.

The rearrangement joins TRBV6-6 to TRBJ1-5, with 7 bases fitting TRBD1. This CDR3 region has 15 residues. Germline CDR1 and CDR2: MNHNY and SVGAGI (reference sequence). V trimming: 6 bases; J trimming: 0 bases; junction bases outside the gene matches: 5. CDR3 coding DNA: TGTGCCAGCAGGGGCAGGGGGTTTAGCAATCAGCCCCAGCATTTT. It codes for CASRGRGFSNQPQHF.

CDR3 amino acids: CASSVLGVEQFF. The CDR3 DNA reads as TGTGCCAGCAGCGTTCTGGGGGTGGAGCAGTTCTTC. The genes are TRBV7-2 and TRBJ2-1; D could derive from TRBD1 or TRBD2 (5 bases each). The germline V and J ends were trimmed by 5 bases and 10 bases, with 12 bases remaining between them. The CDR3 has 12 amino acids. Germline V lookup: CDR1 SGHTA, CDR2 FQGNSA.

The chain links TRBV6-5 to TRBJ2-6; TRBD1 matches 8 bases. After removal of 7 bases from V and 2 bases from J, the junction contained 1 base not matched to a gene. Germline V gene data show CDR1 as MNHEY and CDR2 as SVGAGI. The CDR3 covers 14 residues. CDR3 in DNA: TGTGCCAGCAAACAGGGGGCTGGGGCCAACGTCCTGACTTTC. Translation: CASKQGAGANVLTF.

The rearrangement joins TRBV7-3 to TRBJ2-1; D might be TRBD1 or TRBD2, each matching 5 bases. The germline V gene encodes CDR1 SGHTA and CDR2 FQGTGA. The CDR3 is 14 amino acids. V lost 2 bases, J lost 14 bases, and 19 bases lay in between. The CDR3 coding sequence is TGTGCCAGCAGCTTAGGTGAGGGTACGGGGCAGGAGTTCTTC. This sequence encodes CASSLGEGTGQEFF. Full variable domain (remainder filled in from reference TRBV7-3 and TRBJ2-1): GAGVSQTPSNKVTEKGKYVELRCDPISGHTALYWYRQSLGQGPEFLIYFQGTGAADDSGLPNDRFFAVRPEGSVSTLKIQRTERGDSAVYLCASSLGEGTGQEFFGPGTRLTVL.

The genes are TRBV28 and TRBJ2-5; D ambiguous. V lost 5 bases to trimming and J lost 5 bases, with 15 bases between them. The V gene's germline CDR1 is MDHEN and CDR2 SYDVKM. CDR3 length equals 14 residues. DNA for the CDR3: TGTGCCAGCAGTCCCCTCCTGGTAGGGGAGACCCAGTACTTC. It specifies CASSPLLVGETQYF.

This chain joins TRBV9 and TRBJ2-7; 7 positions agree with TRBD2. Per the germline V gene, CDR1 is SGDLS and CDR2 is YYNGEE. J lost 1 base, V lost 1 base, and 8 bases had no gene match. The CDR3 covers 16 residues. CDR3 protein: CASSVHGGSSSYEQYF. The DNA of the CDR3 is TGTGCCAGCAGCGTACATGGCGGGAGCTCTTCCTACGAGCAGTACTTC.

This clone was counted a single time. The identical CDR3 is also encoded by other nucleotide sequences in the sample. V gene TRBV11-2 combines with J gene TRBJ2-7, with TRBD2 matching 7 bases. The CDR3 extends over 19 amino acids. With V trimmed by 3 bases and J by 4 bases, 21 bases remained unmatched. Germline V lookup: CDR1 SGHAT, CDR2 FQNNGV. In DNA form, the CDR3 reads TGTGCCAGCAGCTTCCAGACTGGGGGTGGGTCCAGCGGGAAGTACGAGCAGTACTTC. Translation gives CASSFQTGGGSSGKYEQYF.

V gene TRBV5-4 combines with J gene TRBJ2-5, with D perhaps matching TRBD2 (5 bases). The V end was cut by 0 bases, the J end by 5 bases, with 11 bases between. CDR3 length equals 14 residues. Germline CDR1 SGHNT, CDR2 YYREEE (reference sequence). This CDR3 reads CASSLETSYETQYF. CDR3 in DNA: TGTGCCAGCAGCTTGGAAACTAGTTATGAGACCCAGTACTTC. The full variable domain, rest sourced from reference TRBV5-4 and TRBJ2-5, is ETGVTQSPTHLIKTRGQQVTLRCSSQSGHNTVSWYQQALGQGPQFIFQYYREEENGRGNFPPRFSGLQFPNYSSELNVNALELDDSALYLCASSLETSYETQYFGPGTRLLVL.

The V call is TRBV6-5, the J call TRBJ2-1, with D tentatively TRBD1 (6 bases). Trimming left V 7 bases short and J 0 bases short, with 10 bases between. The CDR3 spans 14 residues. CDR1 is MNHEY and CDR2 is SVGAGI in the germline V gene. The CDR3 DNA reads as TGTGCCAGCACAAGGACAGCCTCCTACAATGAGCAGTTCTTC. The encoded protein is CASTRTASYNEQFF.

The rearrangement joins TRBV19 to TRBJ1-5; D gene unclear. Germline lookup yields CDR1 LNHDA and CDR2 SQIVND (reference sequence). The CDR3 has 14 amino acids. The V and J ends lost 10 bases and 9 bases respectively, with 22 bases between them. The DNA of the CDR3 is TGTGCCACCCGAATGCAAGGTGATGAGGGGCCCCAGCATTTT. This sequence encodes CATRMQGDEGPQHF.

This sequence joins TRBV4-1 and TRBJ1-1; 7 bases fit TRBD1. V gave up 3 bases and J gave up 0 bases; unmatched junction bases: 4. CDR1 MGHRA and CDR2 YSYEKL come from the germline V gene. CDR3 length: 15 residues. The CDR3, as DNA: TGCGCCAGCAGCCAGTCGAGGGGGCTGAACACTGAAGCTTTCTTT. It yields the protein CASSQSRGLNTEAFF.

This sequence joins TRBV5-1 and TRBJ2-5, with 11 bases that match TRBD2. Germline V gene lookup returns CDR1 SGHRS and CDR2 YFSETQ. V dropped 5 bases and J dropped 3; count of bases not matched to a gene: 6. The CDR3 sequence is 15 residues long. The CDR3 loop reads CASSRGSGGEETQYF. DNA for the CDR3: TGCGCCAGCAGTCGGGGTAGCGGGGGGGAAGAGACCCAGTACTTC. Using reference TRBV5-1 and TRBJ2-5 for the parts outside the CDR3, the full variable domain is KAGVTQTPRYLIKTRGQQVTLSCSPISGHRSVSWYQQTPGQGLQFLFEYFSETQRNKGNFPGRFSGRQFSNSRSEMNVSTLELGDSALYLCASSRGSGGEETQYFGPGTRLLVL.

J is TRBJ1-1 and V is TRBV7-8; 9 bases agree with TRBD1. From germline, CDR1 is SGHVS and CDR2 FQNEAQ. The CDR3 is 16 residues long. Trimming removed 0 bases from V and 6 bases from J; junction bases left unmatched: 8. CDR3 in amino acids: CASSLAYRGQSAEAFF. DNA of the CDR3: TGTGCCAGCAGCTTAGCTTACAGGGGGCAAAGCGCTGAAGCTTTCTTT.

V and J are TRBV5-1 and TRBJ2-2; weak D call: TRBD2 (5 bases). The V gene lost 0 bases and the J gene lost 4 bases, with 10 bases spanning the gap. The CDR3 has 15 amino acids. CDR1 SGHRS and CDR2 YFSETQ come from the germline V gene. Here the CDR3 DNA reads TGCGCCAGCAGCTTGGGTGGGAGTGTCACCGGGGAGCTGTTTTTT. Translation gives CASSLGGSVTGELFF.

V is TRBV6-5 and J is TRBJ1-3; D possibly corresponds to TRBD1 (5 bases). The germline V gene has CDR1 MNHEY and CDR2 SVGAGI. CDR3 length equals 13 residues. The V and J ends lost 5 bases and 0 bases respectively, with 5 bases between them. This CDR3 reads CASSTGSGNTIYF. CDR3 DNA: TGTGCCAGCAGTACAGGCTCTGGAAACACCATATATTTT.